The present entry profiles one TCR beta chain with its context. No antigen is known for it. This sample stems from a study of T cells expressing NK-cell markers. One entry per CDR3 protein, without DNA, is what TCRdb gives after re-calling the 5' RACE reads. The table lists 150,000 to 170,000 distinct CDR3 sequences, with 30% to 45% in the top ten. Germline V lookup: CDR1 SNHLY, CDR2 FYNNEI. CDR3 length: 15 residues. General observations from the study: Each of six donors carried dominant NKG2C+ clonotypes accounting for about 1.0-8% of CD8+ T cells.

The origin of this receptor is a woman aged 50 to 60 in good health. The chain is built from TRBV2 and TRBJ2-1; the D gene TCRdb calls, TRBD2, cannot be checked with no DNA. Sequences were obtained from blood T cells: a sorted CD56 or NKG2C T cell subset, CD4+ or CD8+ T cells, or bulk PBMC T cells (not recorded which). CDR3 amino acids: CASRPGLAAHNEQFF.